These T cell receptor beta chains were read from a single sample in a study of cytomegalovirus exposure and HLA in healthy donors. The protocol was immunoSEQ multiplex PCR, while the TCRdb copy is restricted to in-frame clones and leaves out a portion. The sample contains around 79,000 clones, 60% to 75% of which appear only once. The sample consisted of PBMCs. All receptors come from a woman aged 40 to 49 in good health and CMV-seropositive. Each CDR3 is given with its conserved first and last residue. The D gene is left open where the match is weak. Expanded clones get a size class; other rows say once, few or many, or leave the size out.

d_gene	v_gene	abundance	j_gene	CDR3aa	CDR3nt
TRBD1	TRBV5-1	NA	TRBJ2-4	CASSLARDRKNIQYF	TGCGCCAGCAGCTTGGCCCGGGACAGGAAAAACATTCAGTACTTC
NA	TRBV30	NA	TRBJ2-7	CAMGRLSSYEQYF	TGTGCAATGGGCAGGTTGTCCTCCTACGAGCAGTACTTC
TRBD1	TRBV4-2	NA	TRBJ1-1	CASSQARDRTIDTEAFF	TGTGCCAGCAGCCAAGCACGGGACAGGACGATAGACACTGAAGCTTTCTTT
TRBD2	TRBV5-1	NA	TRBJ2-3	CASSLGGTSGTDTQYF	TGCGCCAGCAGCTTGGGGGGGACTAGCGGCACAGATACGCAGTATTTT
TRBD1	TRBV30	few	TRBJ2-7	CARSGQGSPYEQYF	TGTGCCCGATCGGGACAGGGGTCCCCCTACGAGCAGTACTTC
TRBD2	TRBV2	NA	TRBJ2-5	CASSEPGLAVLPPKAQYF	TGTGCCAGCAGTGAGCCGGGACTAGCGGTTCTCCCCCCCAAAGCCCAGTACTTC
NA	TRBV6-1	few	TRBJ1-1	CASSETGRGTEAFF	TGTGCCAGCAGTGAGACCGGAAGGGGGACTGAAGCTTTCTTT
NA	TRBV10-3	NA	TRBJ1-4	CAIGRTNEKLFF	TGTGCCATCGGGAGAACTAATGAAAAACTGTTTTTT
TRBD1	TRBV4-1	NA	TRBJ1-5	CASSPGTVVNQPQHF	TGCGCCAGCAGCCCAGGGACAGTAGTCAATCAGCCCCAGCATTTT
TRBD1	TRBV6-1	NA	TRBJ1-5	CASRMGQGAGQPQHF	TGTGCCAGCAGGATGGGACAGGGGGCTGGTCAGCCCCAGCATTTT
NA	TRBV30	NA	TRBJ1-5	CAWSVLGADQPQHF	TGTGCCTGGAGTGTACTGGGGGCCGATCAGCCCCAGCATTTT
TRBD2	TRBV5-6	NA	TRBJ2-5	CASSLGSRHSGGLETQYF	TGTGCCAGCAGCTTGGGTTCCCGTCATAGCGGGGGGCTGGAGACCCAGTACTTC
TRBD1	TRBV7-8	NA	TRBJ1-2	CASSLALTGDYGYTF	TGTGCCAGCAGCTTAGCCCTGACAGGGGACTATGGCTACACCTTC
TRBD2	TRBV29-1	NA	TRBJ2-1	CSVEGGTSGYNEQFF	TGCAGCGTTGAAGGGGGGACTAGCGGTTACAATGAGCAGTTCTTC
NA	TRBV2	NA	TRBJ1-5	CASSLREGLSNQPQHF	TGTGCCAGCAGCCTACGGGAGGGTTTGAGCAATCAGCCCCAGCATTTT
NA	TRBV14	once	TRBJ2-3	CASSPKDTINTQYF	TGTGCCAGCAGCCCGAAGGACACAATTAATACGCAGTATTTT
NA	TRBV9	NA	TRBJ1-3	CASSPTPGSGNTIYF	TGTGCCAGCAGCCCAACCCCAGGGTCTGGAAACACCATATATTTT
NA	TRBV6-5	once	TRBJ1-4	CASSQQGATNEKLFF	TGTGCCAGCAGCCAACAGGGTGCAACTAATGAAAAACTGTTTTTT
NA	TRBV5-1	NA	TRBJ1-6	CASSPDSSYNSPLHF	TGCGCCAGCAGCCCTGACAGCTCCTATAATTCACCCCTCCACTTT
NA	TRBV5-1	NA	TRBJ1-4	CASSLARANEKLFF	TGCGCCAGCAGCTTGGCCAGGGCTAATGAAAAACTGTTTTTT
NA	TRBV7-9	once	TRBJ2-5	CASSLGGSETQYF	TGTGCCAGCAGCTTAGGAGGGTCCGAGACCCAGTACTTC
NA	TRBV7-2	NA	TRBJ2-2	CASSSTPGLITGELFF	TGTGCCAGCAGCTCAACTCCGGGACTCATCACCGGGGAGCTGTTTTTT
TRBD2	TRBV5-6	NA	TRBJ2-3	CASSPIAGRTDTQYF	TGTGCCAGCAGCCCGATAGCGGGACGCACAGATACGCAGTATTTT
NA	TRBV5-6	NA	TRBJ1-1	CASNRDVEMNTEAFF	TGTGCCAGCAACAGGGATGTGGAGATGAACACTGAAGCTTTCTTT
NA	TRBV5-8	NA	TRBJ2-3	CASSSGLGADTQYF	TGTGCCAGCAGCTCGGGACTCGGGGCGGATACGCAGTATTTT
NA	TRBV5-4	once	TRBJ2-7	CASSLGQWGGGYRSEQYF	TGTGCCAGCAGCTTGGGTCAGTGGGGCGGAGGGTACCGCAGCGAGCAGTACTTC
NA	TRBV2	NA	TRBJ2-5	CASSVVLQETQYF	TGTGCCAGCAGTGTGGTTTTGCAGGAGACCCAGTACTTC
TRBD2	TRBV5-6	NA	TRBJ2-7	CASSSSGGAVEQYF	TGTGCCAGCAGCTCGAGCGGGGGGGCCGTCGAGCAGTACTTC
TRBD1	TRBV5-1	NA	TRBJ2-1	CASSLAGTEYNEQFF	TGCGCCAGCAGCTTGGCCGGGACAGAGTACAATGAGCAGTTCTTC
TRBD1	TRBV7-8	NA	TRBJ1-2	CASSAYGGQGVSYGYTF	TGTGCCAGCAGCGCGTACGGGGGACAGGGGGTTTCCTATGGCTACACCTTC
TRBD1	TRBV7-2	NA	TRBJ1-5	CASSSGQGRDQPQHF	TGTGCCAGCAGCTCGGGACAGGGCCGTGATCAGCCCCAGCATTTT
TRBD2	TRBV7-2	NA	TRBJ2-5	CASSLGGLAGVETQYF	TGTGCCAGCAGCTTGGGGGGCCTAGCGGGAGTTGAGACCCAGTACTTC
NA	TRBV27	NA	TRBJ2-7	CASSLSLGLSYEQYF	TGTGCCAGCAGTTTATCCCTGGGACTTTCCTACGAGCAGTACTTC
NA	TRBV13	NA	TRBJ1-2	CASSLGLRGYGYTF	TGTGCCAGCAGCTTAGGCCTCAGGGGCTATGGCTACACCTTC
TRBD1	TRBV11-2	NA	TRBJ1-1	CASSRRAGGMMNTEAFF	TGTGCCAGCAGCCGCCGGGCAGGGGGCATGATGAACACTGAAGCTTTCTTT
NA	TRBV12-5	NA	TRBJ1-1	CASALFGGWAFF	TGTGCTAGTGCCCTCTTCGGGGGGTGGGCTTTCTTT
NA	TRBV5-4	NA	TRBJ2-7	CASSFGLGNLYEQYF	TGTGCCAGCAGCTTTGGCCTGGGCAATCTCTACGAGCAGTACTTC